Following are 23 T cell receptor beta chains from one sample sequenced in a study of shared clonotypes between healthy human individuals. Only in-frame clones appear in the TCRdb table, and some are missing; sequencing was by immunoSEQ multiplex PCR. The data show approximately 1,000,000 clones, with roughly 77% seen just once and 0.89% held by the top ten. Sequencing used memory CD4+ T cells from PBMCs. Subset denoted: CD45RA-negative fraction. Source of these receptors: a man between 18 and 29 years old in good health. Some clones in this sample may be carry-over from other donors' samples.

This clone was seen more than once but under ten times. The J gene is TRBJ1-2, the V gene TRBV5-4, with D perhaps TRBD1 (5 bases). The germline V gene encodes CDR1 SGHNT and CDR2 YYREEE (reference sequence). Trimming stripped 7 bases from V and 6 bases from J, with 28 bases between. The CDR3 totals 17 residues. CDR3 nucleotides: TGTGCCAGCTGCCTTAGTGTCGCGATGGGGACGGAGGATGGCTACACCTTC. This codes for CASCLSVAMGTEDGYTF. Supplemented by reference TRBV5-4 and TRBJ1-2, the full variable domain reads ETGVTQSPTHLIKTRGQQVTLRCSSQSGHNTVSWYQQALGQGPQFIFQYYREEENGRGNFPPRFSGLQFPNYSSELNVNALELDDSALYLCASCLSVAMGTEDGYTFGSGTRLTVV.

The chain combines TRBV5-1 with TRBJ2-3; 13 bases map to TRBD2. J was trimmed by 6 bases and V by 9 bases; bases with no gene match: 4. The CDR3 has 13 amino acids. Germline V gene lookup returns CDR1 SGHRS and CDR2 YFSETQ. The CDR3 DNA reads TGCGCCACCACTAGCGGGAGGGCCGATACGCAGTATTTT. This sequence encodes CATTSGRADTQYF.

The chain joins TRBV15 to TRBJ1-4; D unclear. The CDR3 is made up of 14 amino acids. CDR1 and CDR2 (germline): LNHNV, YYDKDF (reference sequence). The ends were cut back, 1 base at V and 3 bases at J, with 6 bases in the middle. The CDR3 region has the DNA TGTGCCACCAGCAGAGGGGAGTCTAATGAAAAACTGTTTTTT. Translated, it gives CATSRGESNEKLFF.

J is TRBJ2-1 and V is TRBV10-3, with 7 bases identical to TRBD1. The germline V gene encodes CDR1 ENHRY and CDR2 SYGVKD. The CDR3 is 14 amino acids. V was pared by 0 bases and J by 7 bases, with 3 bases of the junction left unmatched. The CDR3 loop is CAISESTGRNEQFF. In DNA, the CDR3 is TGTGCCATCAGTGAGTCGACAGGGCGGAATGAGCAGTTCTTC.

The V and J genes are TRBV4-1 and TRBJ1-1; unclear D gene. Germline V CDR1 and CDR2: MGHRA, YSYEKL. The germline V and J ends were trimmed by 4 bases and 1 base, with 16 bases remaining between them. This CDR3 comprises 16 residues. Here the CDR3 DNA reads TGCGCCAGCAGCCTAATAGTTGGGTTCGCGAACACTGAAGCTTTCTTT. It yields the protein CASSLIVGFANTEAFF.

V usage is TRBV5-1 and J usage is TRBJ1-1; 9 nucleotides agree with TRBD1. Germline V gives CDR1 SGHRS, CDR2 YFSETQ. The V segment lost 4 bases and the J segment 6 bases; nucleotides outside the gene matches: 7. The CDR3 is 14 residues long. The CDR3: CASSMGQGFPEAFF. The DNA for the CDR3 is TGCGCCAGCAGCATGGGACAGGGTTTCCCTGAAGCTTTCTTT.

This chain links TRBV6-1 with TRBJ2-3; 9 nucleotides agree with TRBD2. The trim removed 1 base at V and 2 bases at J, leaving 4 bases unmatched. The CDR3 is 16 residues long. Germline CDR1 is MNHNS and CDR2 is SASEGT. CDR3 protein: CASSEVASGNTDTQYF. The CDR3 region has the DNA TGTGCCAGCAGTGAAGTAGCTAGCGGGAACACAGATACGCAGTATTTT.

This clone was seen only a few times. The chain employs TRBV11-2 and TRBJ1-5; 7 positions agree with TRBD1. Trimming took 5 bases from V and 10 from J; bases not matched to a gene: 8. Looked up from germline, CDR1 is SGHAT and CDR2 is FQNNGV. CDR3 size: 13 residues. In DNA form, the CDR3 reads TGTGCCAGCAGCCCGCAGGGGGGGATTCCCCAGCATTTT. Translated: CASSPQGGIPQHF.

For this clone: The sample has other DNA sequences that encode this CDR3 too. The chain couples TRBV5-1 to TRBJ2-3; D is unclear. V lost 0 bases to trimming and J lost 6 bases, with 8 bases between them. CDR1 and CDR2 from the germline V gene are SGHRS and YFSETQ. The CDR3 is made up of 13 amino acids. The CDR3 region has the DNA TGCGCCAGCAGCTTGGTCGGTGCGGATACGCAGTATTTT. It yields the protein CASSLVGADTQYF.

This clone was seen a single time. Compared with germline, one end of the junction differs, possibly owing to a read error. This chain joins TRBV5-4 and TRBJ2-2; the D gene could be TRBD1 or TRBD2 (6 bases each). Germline CDR1 reads SGHNT; CDR2 reads YYREEE (reference sequence). The CDR3 contains 16 residues. Here the CDR3 DNA reads TGTGCCAGCCGCCCTAGGGGGGTGGAAAACAACGGGGAGCTGTTTTTT. Translation gives CASRPRGVENNGELFF.

Concerning this clone: Other DNA sequences within the sample encode an identical CDR3. V and J are TRBV11-2 and TRBJ1-1; D is uncertain. CDR1 and CDR2 (germline): SGHAT, FQNNGV. The CDR3 has 13 residues. The V end lost 6 bases, the J end lost 0 bases, and 8 bases lay between the germline ends. The CDR3 here is CASSLDLNTEAFF. In DNA form, the CDR3 reads TGTGCCAGCAGTTTGGACCTGAACACTGAAGCTTTCTTT.

The rearrangement links TRBV7-9 to TRBJ2-1, with D possibly matching TRBD2 (6 bases). Germline V CDR1 and CDR2: SEHNR, FQNEAQ (reference sequence). Trimming removed 5 bases at V and 14 bases at J, with 16 bases between. The CDR3 extends over 12 amino acids. The CDR3 DNA is TGTGCCAGCAGCCCCAGCCAGCCGGGAGAGTTCTTC. It is translated as CASSPSQPGEFF.

The chain is built from TRBV29-1 and TRBJ2-7; no clear D gene. V lost 5 bases to trimming and J lost 0 bases, with 8 bases between them. The CDR3 has 12 amino acids. CDR1 is SQVTM, CDR2 ANQGSEA, per germline. The chain's CDR3 is CSVSYSSYEQYF. In DNA form, the CDR3 reads TGCAGCGTTTCTTACAGCTCCTACGAGCAGTACTTC.

The J gene is TRBJ2-5, the V gene TRBV27; 11 bases line up with TRBD1. The J call is uncertain, as TRBJ2-7 better fits the DNA end. The CDR3 extends over 15 amino acids. CDR1 is MNHEY and CDR2 is SMNVEV in the germline V gene (reference sequence). This chain's CDR3 is CASSIGQGASYEQYF. The CDR3 DNA reads TGTGCCAGCAGCATCGGACAGGGGGCGTCCTACGAGCAGTACTTC.

This chain uses TRBV11-2 with TRBJ1-1, with 11 bases lining up with TRBD1. The CDR3 runs 17 residues. From germline, CDR1 is SGHAT and CDR2 FQNNGV. V lost 3 bases and J lost 5; bases outside the gene matches: 11. CDR3 loop: CASSFWTGGGGETEAFF. CDR3 in DNA: TGTGCCAGCAGCTTCTGGACAGGGGGCGGAGGGGAGACTGAAGCTTTCTTT.

The chain combines TRBV6-1 with TRBJ1-1; D unresolved. The CDR3 length is 13 residues. CDR1 MNHNS and CDR2 SASEGT come from the germline V gene. The CDR3 region is CANKEGQMNEAFF. DNA of the CDR3: TGTGCGAATAAGGAGGGCCAGATGAATGAAGCTTTCTTT.

This clone occurred a few times. The gene calls are TRBV7-8 and TRBJ2-4; 9 nucleotides agree with TRBD1. The CDR3 covers 16 residues. V shed 2 bases, J shed 2 bases, and the junction held 4 bases outside the gene matches. Germline values: CDR1 SGHVS, CDR2 FQNEAQ. The CDR3 nucleotides read TGTGCCAGCAGCTTATGGACAGGGGTTCCCAAAAACATTCAGTACTTC. This translates into CASSLWTGVPKNIQYF.

The chain carries TRBV29-1 and TRBJ2-3; 9 bases are shared with TRBD2. The CDR3 is 14 amino acids. CDR1 is SQVTM, CDR2 ANQGSEA, per germline. J was trimmed by 2 bases and V by 3 bases; bases with no gene match: 3. The CDR3 is CSVEGLAVTDTQYF. As DNA, the CDR3 is TGCAGCGTTGAGGGACTAGCTGTCACAGATACGCAGTATTTT.

This clone was counted only a few times. The chain links TRBV11-1 to TRBJ1-2; no clear D. Trimming removed 5 bases at V and 8 bases at J, with 18 bases between. Germline CDR1 and CDR2: SGHAT and FQDESV (reference sequence). The length of the CDR3 is 14 residues. The CDR3 DNA reads as TGTGCCAGCAGCCCCGGTATCCGCCGAGGGGGCTACACCTTC. Residues: CASSPGIRRGGYTF.

A few counts support this clone. Other DNA variants within this sample encode the same CDR3. The chain recombines TRBV5-4 with TRBJ2-5; D is ambiguous. Per germline, CDR1 SGHNT and CDR2 YYREEE (reference sequence). V lost 4 bases, J lost 0 bases, and 10 bases lay in between. The CDR3 spans 14 residues. This CDR3 reads CASSLPGYQETQYF. As DNA, the CDR3 is TGTGCCAGCAGCCTCCCTGGCTACCAAGAGACCCAGTACTTC.

The rearrangement links TRBV6-1 to TRBJ2-3; D remains ambiguous. The CDR3 consists of 11 residues. Trimming shortened V by 2 bases and J by 7 bases, and 4 bases separated the two germline ends. Looked up from germline, CDR1 is MNHNS and CDR2 is SASEGT. CDR3 residues: CASSEYYTQYF. CDR3 sequence (DNA): TGTGCCAGCAGTGAATACTATACGCAGTATTTT.

This rearrangement joins TRBV5-1 to TRBJ2-2, with 7 bases fitting TRBD2. The CDR3 runs to 15 residues. Germline V gene lookup returns CDR1 SGHRS and CDR2 YFSETQ. J lost 0 bases, V lost 5 bases, and 4 bases had no gene match. In DNA, the CDR3 is TGCGCCAGCAGACTCGGACTAGCGAACACCGGGGAGCTGTTTTTT. As protein: CASRLGLANTGELFF. Combining the CDR3 with reference TRBV5-1 and TRBJ2-2 gives the whole variable domain KAGVTQTPRYLIKTRGQQVTLSCSPISGHRSVSWYQQTPGQGLQFLFEYFSETQRNKGNFPGRFSGRQFSNSRSEMNVSTLELGDSALYLCASRLGLANTGELFFGEGSRLTVL.

This chain joins TRBV29-1 and TRBJ2-6, with D perhaps given as TRBD1 or TRBD2 (5 bases each). The CDR3 sequence is 13 residues long. CDR1 is SQVTM, CDR2 ANQGSEA, per germline. Trimming stripped 7 bases from V and 1 base from J, with 8 bases between. In DNA, the CDR3 is TGCAGCGCTGAGGGGTCTGGGGCCAACGTCCTGACTTTC. This encodes CSAEGSGANVLTF.